This paragraph reports one T cell receptor (beta chain). This clone showed up just a few times. Its antigen remains unidentified. No qualities accompany the bases; no much larger clone lies one base away. The germline V gene supplies CDR1 SQVTM and CDR2 ANQGSEA. V is pared back by 6 bases and J by 3 bases, with 14 bases lying between the germline termini. The CDR3 numbers 14 residues from cysteine through phenylalanine. Only the CDR3 region is kept as DNA, spanning 42 bases read in frame from base 1. This sample was included in a study of memory CD4+ T cells and cytomegalovirus serostatus (dated by TCRdb to between 2017 and 2020). As for the study more broadly: A total of roughly 35 healthy Belgian adults, of whom 9 were CMV seropositive and 24 were CMV seronegative, were included in the cohort. CD4+ memory TCRbeta repertoires of a Belgian cohort with known cytomegalovirus serostatus were sequenced in order to replicate a published TCR-based CMV serostatus classifier.

Single viable CD3+CD4+CD8-CD45RO+ cells were sorted as memory CD4+ T cells on a FACSAria II. CMV serostatus was determined with a Roche Elecsys assay detecting serum IgG against CMV pp150, pp28, p38 and p52. After the samples were thawed, total CD4+ T cells were enriched through positive selection using CD4 magnetic microbeads. The samples came from a separate study whose specific focus was interrogating the CD4+ T cell memory repertoire. Peripheral blood mononuclear cells were isolated and cryopreserved according to standard operating procedures, and serum was stored at -80 degrees C. CD3-PerCP (BW264/56), CD4-APC (RPA-T4), CD45RO-PE (UCHT1) and CD8-Pacific Orange (3B5) antibodies were used for staining, and non-viable cells were excluded with Sytox blue. Genomic DNA was extracted from sorted cells with the Quick-DNA Microprep Kit. Amplification of TCRbeta DNA was done with the immunoSEQ hsTCRbeta kit, following the protocol from the manufacturer. TCRbeta libraries were sequenced on an Illumina MiSeq instrument. From the authors' description of their analysis: Following removal of out-of-frame sequences, 2 million to 2.5 million distinct TCRbeta sequences were retained, with an average of about 70,000 per individual. Two values were used to score each individual: the count of roughly 180 previously reported CMV-associated TCRbeta sequences and the total count of productive distinct TCRbeta sequences. A beta-binomial model was reimplemented in Python, and random forests from scikit-learn, run with default parameters, were trained on data from the US cohort. On the Belgian cohort, classifier performance was reported as the median AUC, along with percentile confidence intervals, across 10,000 bootstrap iterations. In its TCRdb copy, this immuneACCESS table keeps in-frame sequences only and misses some clones. Where compared with another copy, unresolved V genes explain less than half of these, and the others have no known cause. V and J calls and clone size are copied from that table; D and trimming were computed from the DNA. Here the sample has under 55,000 clones; roughly 79% occur a single time. Roughly 1.5% of the sample is held by the ten biggest clonotypes.

Paper-wide results and their limitations: On the Belgian cohort, the classifier built on the original framework reached a median bootstrapped AUC of around 0.95, with a 95% CI of 0.76-1.00. Of 170 or so previously reported CMV-associated TCRbeta sequences, some 67 appeared in the CD4+ memory repertoires, each in one to five individuals. The results were read as suggesting that the CMV-associated TCR signature is, for the most part, present in the CD4+ memory repertoire. For CMV serostatus prediction, a median bootstrapped AUC of approximately 0.95 was reached with the original framework, and a median bootstrapped AUC of roughly 0.9 was reached with a US-trained random forest. Only CD4+CD45RO+ memory cells were sequenced, in contrast to the original study, in which naive and memory CD4+ and CD8+ populations were covered.

The sequenced material came from memory CD4+ T cells from blood. The chain employs TRBV29-1 and TRBJ2-2; the D region possibly corresponds to TRBD2 (6 bases align). The source of this sequence is an adult in good health and CMV-seronegative. In nucleotides, the sequence is TGCAGCGTAGGCAGCGGGTCCCACACCGGGGAGCTGTTTTTT. It codes for CSVGSGSHTGELFF.